This T cell receptor beta chain stems from a study of cytomegalovirus exposure and HLA in healthy donors. About the research overall: One earlier analysis, a look at 200 million or so T cells, found roughly 120 million unique TCR beta sequences.

Researchers ran the PCR with 60 Vbeta and 13 Jbeta primers. Profiled with immunoSEQ multiplex PCR; TCRdb holds only in-frame clones, not every one. This table holds 60,000 to 75,000 clones, over 75% found once. On this clone: What it recognizes is unknown.

Notes on the study in general: Investigators reported approximately 150 TCR beta chains as tied to cytomegalovirus.

The receptor was derived from a female donor in good health and CMV-seronegative. The sequenced sample was PBMCs.

CDR3 in DNA: TGTGCCAGCAGCTTAGGGGACACTATATTGGGGCAAGAGACCCAGTACTTC. The encoded protein is CASSLGDTILGQETQYF. The V gene is TRBV7-3, the J gene TRBJ2-5; maybe TRBD1 (6 bases). CDR3 size: 17 residues. Germline V gene sequence: CDR1 SGHTA, CDR2 FQGTGA. The ends were cut back, 2 bases at V and 2 bases at J, with 18 bases in the middle.